This T cell receptor (beta chain) was recovered during a study of T-cell memory formation after mild COVID-19. MiXCR was run by TCRdb on the 5' RACE reads, yielding one entry per CDR3 protein. The sample consists of some 440,000 distinct CDR3 sequences, about 23% of them appearing once. Germline lookup yields CDR1 DFQATT and CDR2 SNEGSKA (reference sequence). This CDR3 comprises 14 residues. The trim removed 6 bases at V and 6 bases at J, leaving 13 bases unmatched. The clonotype comes from an adult woman who had mild COVID-19 (a few samples of this study predate the infection). Cell type and time point are not known. The sequenced material came from PBMCs or a T cell subset sorted from them (not recorded which). The chain joins TRBV20-1 to TRBJ1-1; 7 positions match TRBD1. The CDR3 is CSAAAVAGGAEAFF. As DNA, the CDR3 is TGCAGTGCCGCCGCCGTAGCAGGGGGAGCTGAAGCTTTCTTT.